This T cell receptor (beta chain) was identified during a study of T cells in Graves' hyperthyroidism and ophthalmopathy. The study's findings and limits: Ophthalmopathy was identified by the model a median about seven months ahead of onset.

Graves' hyperthyroidism showing no ophthalmopathy progression within 18 months was considered stable. RNA transcripts served as the template for amplifying TCR beta CDR3 regions. The primer set for the first-round RT-PCR of the TCR CDR3 was HTBI. Each CDR3 protein is one row after TCRdb ran MiXCR on the multiplex PCR reads. The table has approximately 380,000 distinct CDR3 sequences, 19% seen once. CDR3 length: 13 residues. Germline-derived CDR1 and CDR2 are PRHDT and FYEKMQ (reference sequence). With 4 bases clipped from V and 5 bases from J, the junction kept 3 bases outside the gene matches. This clonotype was recorded at least ten times. Antigen: not known.

This chain connects TRBV13 to TRBJ1-2; TRBD1 aligns across 8 bases. Specimen: blood. This sequence was found in a woman aged 18-30 years with Graves' hyperthyroidism. The DNA for the CDR3 is TGTGCCAGCAGCTGGACAGGGCGGTATGGCTACACCTTC. As protein: CASSWTGRYGYTF.